This T cell receptor beta chain is drawn from a study of prognosis after radiotherapy for stage I lung cancer. A word on this clonotype: Its antigen remains unknown.

Study-level points and caveats: Lower Shannon entropy after stereotactic body radiation therapy was observed in patients who went on to develop distant metastases.

CDR3 of TCR beta was amplified from genomic DNA via a two-round multiplex PCR. First-round PCR employed TRBV- and TRBJ-specific primers for each gene. PCR proceeded to a second round, and that round used universal primers. TCRdb fed the multiplex PCR reads into MiXCR, producing one record per CDR3 protein. The profile covers about 26,000 distinct CDR3 sequences, with 25% to 35% appearing a single time and around 35% taken by the ten largest. The V and J ends lost 5 bases and 0 bases respectively, with 11 bases between them. Germline V CDR1 and CDR2: SGHTA, FQGNSA. The CDR3 has 14 amino acids. This receptor was obtained from a donor over 45 with non-small cell lung cancer. Sequencing used PBMCs, obtained before or after stereotactic body radiation therapy (not recorded which). The chain uses TRBV7-2 and TRBJ2-7; D is possibly TRBD2 (5 bases). CDR3 region: CASSRTAGSYEQYF. CDR3 nucleotides: TGTGCCAGCAGCCGGACTGCCGGCTCCTACGAGCAGTACTTC. The full variable domain, its missing parts supplied by reference TRBV7-2 and TRBJ2-7, is GAGVSQSPSNKVTEKGKDVELRCDPISGHTALYWYRQSLGQGLEFLIYFQGNSAPDKSGLPSDRFSAERTGGSVSTLTIQRTQQEDSAVYLCASSRTAGSYEQYFGPGTRLTVT.